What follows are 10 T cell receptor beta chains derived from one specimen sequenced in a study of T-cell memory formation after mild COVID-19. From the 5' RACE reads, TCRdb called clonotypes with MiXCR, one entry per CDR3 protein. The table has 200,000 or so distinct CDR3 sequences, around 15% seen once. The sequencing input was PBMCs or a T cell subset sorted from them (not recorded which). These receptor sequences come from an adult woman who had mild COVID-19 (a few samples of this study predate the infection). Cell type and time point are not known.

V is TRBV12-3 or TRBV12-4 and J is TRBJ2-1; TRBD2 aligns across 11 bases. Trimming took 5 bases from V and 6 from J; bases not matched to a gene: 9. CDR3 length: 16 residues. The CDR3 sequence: CASSPQTSGISNEQFF. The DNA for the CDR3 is TGTGCCAGCAGTCCCCAGACTAGCGGGATTAGCAATGAGCAGTTCTTC.

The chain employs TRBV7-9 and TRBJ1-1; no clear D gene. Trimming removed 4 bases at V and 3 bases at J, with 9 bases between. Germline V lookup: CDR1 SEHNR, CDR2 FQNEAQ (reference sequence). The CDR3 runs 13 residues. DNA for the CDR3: TGTGCCAGCAGCTATGAGGGATACACTGAAGCTTTCTTT. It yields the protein CASSYEGYTEAFF.

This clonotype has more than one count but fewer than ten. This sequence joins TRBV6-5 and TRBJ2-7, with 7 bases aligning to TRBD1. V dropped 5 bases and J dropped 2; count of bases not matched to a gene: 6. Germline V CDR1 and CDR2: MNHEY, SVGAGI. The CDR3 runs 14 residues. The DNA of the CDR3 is TGTGCCAGCAGTGAGGACAGGCGAACCTACGAGCAGTACTTC. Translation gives CASSEDRRTYEQYF.

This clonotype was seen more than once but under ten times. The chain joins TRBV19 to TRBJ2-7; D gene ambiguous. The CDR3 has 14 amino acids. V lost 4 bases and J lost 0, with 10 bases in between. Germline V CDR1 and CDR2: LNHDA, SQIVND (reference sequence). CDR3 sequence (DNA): TGTGCCAGTAGTAAGCCAGGTCTCTCCTACGAGCAGTACTTC. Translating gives CASSKPGLSYEQYF.

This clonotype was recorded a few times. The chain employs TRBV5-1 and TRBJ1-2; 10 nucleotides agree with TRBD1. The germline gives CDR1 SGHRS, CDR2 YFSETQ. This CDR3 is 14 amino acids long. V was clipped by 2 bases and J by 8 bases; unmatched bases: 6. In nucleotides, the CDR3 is TGCGCCAGCAGCTTAGACAGGGGGCCGTCCGGCTACACCTTC. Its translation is CASSLDRGPSGYTF.

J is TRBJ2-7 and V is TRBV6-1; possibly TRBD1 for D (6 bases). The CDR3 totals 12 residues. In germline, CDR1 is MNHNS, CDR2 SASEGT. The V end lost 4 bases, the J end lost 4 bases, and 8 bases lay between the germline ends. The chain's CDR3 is CASSGDTYEQYF. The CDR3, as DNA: TGTGCCAGCAGTGGGGACACTTACGAGCAGTACTTC.

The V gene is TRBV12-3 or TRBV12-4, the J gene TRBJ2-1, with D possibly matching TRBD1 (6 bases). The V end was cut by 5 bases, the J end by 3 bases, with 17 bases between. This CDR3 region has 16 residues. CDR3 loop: CASSPQRGYHYNEQFF. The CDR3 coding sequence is TGTGCCAGCAGTCCTCAAAGGGGGTATCACTACAATGAGCAGTTCTTC.

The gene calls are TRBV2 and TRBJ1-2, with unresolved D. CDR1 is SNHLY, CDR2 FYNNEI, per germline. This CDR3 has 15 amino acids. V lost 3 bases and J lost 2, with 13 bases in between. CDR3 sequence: CASSDSASRNYGYTF. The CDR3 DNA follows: TGTGCCAGCAGTGATTCGGCCAGTAGAAACTATGGCTACACCTTC.

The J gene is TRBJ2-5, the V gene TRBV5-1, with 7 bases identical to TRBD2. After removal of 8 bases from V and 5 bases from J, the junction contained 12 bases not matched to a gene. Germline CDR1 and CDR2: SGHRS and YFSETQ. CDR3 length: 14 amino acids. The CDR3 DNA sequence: TGCGCCAGTTTCTCCGGGACTACTGCGGAGACCCAGTACTTC. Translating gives CASFSGTTAETQYF.

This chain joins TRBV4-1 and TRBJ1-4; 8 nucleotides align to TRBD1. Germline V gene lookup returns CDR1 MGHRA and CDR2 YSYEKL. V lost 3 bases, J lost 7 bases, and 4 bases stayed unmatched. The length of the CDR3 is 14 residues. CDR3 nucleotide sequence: TGCGCCAGCAGCCAGAGGACAGGGAGTGAAAAACTGTTTTTT. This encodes CASSQRTGSEKLFF.